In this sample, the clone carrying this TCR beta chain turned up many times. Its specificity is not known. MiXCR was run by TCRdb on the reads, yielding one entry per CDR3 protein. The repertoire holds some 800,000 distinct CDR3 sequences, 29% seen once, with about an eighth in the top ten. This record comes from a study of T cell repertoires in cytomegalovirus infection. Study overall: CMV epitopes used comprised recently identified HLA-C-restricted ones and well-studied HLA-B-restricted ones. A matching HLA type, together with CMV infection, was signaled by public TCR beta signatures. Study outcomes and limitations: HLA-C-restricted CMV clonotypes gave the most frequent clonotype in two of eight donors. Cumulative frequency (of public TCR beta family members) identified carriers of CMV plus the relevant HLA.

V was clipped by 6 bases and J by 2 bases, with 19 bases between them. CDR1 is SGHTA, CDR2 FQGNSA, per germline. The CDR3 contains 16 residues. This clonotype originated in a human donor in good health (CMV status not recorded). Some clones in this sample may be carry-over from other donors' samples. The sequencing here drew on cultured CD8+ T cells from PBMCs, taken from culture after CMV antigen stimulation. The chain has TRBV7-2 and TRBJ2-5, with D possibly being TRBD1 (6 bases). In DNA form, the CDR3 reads TGTGCCAGCAGTTCAGGCGAAGGGGGTCTGCAAGAGACCCAGTACTTC. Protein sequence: CASSSGEGGLQETQYF.